The clone carrying this T cell receptor beta chain has more than one count but fewer than ten. The germline V and J ends were trimmed by 5 bases and 7 bases, with 12 bases remaining between them. The germline gives CDR1 MGHDK, CDR2 SYGVNS. The CDR3 is made up of 13 amino acids. This sample is part of a study of blood T cell repertoires in COVID-19. Study summary: Specimens from acute and convalescent COVID-19 originated in the United States, Italy and Spain. T cells, B-cell-depleted T cells, or PBMCs supplied cDNA or gDNA.

As originally analysed: Amplification of reference gene primers provided the estimated nucleated cell counts. Profiled with immunoSEQ multiplex PCR; TCRdb holds only in-frame clones, not every one. Clone size and V and J calls were adopted from that table, with D and trimming inferred from the DNA. This sample has about 35,000 clones, with roughly 73% found just once. The specimen sequenced was peripheral blood. This TCR derives from an elderly man with active or convalescent COVID-19. This chain uses TRBV25-1 with TRBJ2-1; D remains ambiguous. The CDR3 DNA reads as TGTGCCAGCAGTAGTCCACGAGAGAATGAGCAGTTCTTC. Protein product: CASSSPRENEQFF.